Listed here are 20 T cell receptor beta chains from one sample, sequenced in a study of cytomegalovirus exposure and HLA in healthy donors. PCR primers comprised 60 Vbeta and 13 Jbeta primers. TCRdb keeps only in-frame clones here, not all; method: immunoSEQ multiplex PCR. The sample records roughly 170,000 clones, approximately 80% being singletons. The sample taken for sequencing was PBMCs. Receptors originate from a woman aged 45-59 years in good health and CMV-seropositive.

The chain's CDR3 is CASSLGGGANEAFF. The CDR3 coding sequence is TGCGCCAGCAGCTTGGGGGGGGGAGCAAATGAAGCTTTCTTT. The V and J genes are TRBV5-1 and TRBJ1-1; TRBD1 is a possible D gene (5 bases). Germline loops: CDR1 SGHRS, CDR2 YFSETQ. The CDR3 sequence is 14 residues long. V lost 0 bases to trimming and J lost 7 bases, with 13 bases between them. Using reference TRBV5-1 and TRBJ1-1 for the parts outside the CDR3, the full variable domain is KAGVTQTPRYLIKTRGQQVTLSCSPISGHRSVSWYQQTPGQGLQFLFEYFSETQRNKGNFPGRFSGRQFSNSRSEMNVSTLELGDSALYLCASSLGGGANEAFFGQGTRLTVV.

This chain uses TRBV7-3 with TRBJ2-1; 12 nucleotides line up with TRBD2. The CDR3 is 16 amino acids. The ends lost 4 bases at V and 6 bases at J; junction bases unmatched: 7. Germline values: CDR1 SGHTA, CDR2 FQGTGA. CDR3 sequence (DNA): TGTGCCAGCAGCTCGCGTGGACTAGCGGGGCCCAATGAGCAGTTCTTC. This encodes CASSSRGLAGPNEQFF.

Note on this clone: One junction end does not reproduce the germline sequence, and a read error may be involved. The V call is TRBV7-9, the J call TRBJ1-1; D may be TRBD1 (5 bases). This CDR3 comprises 15 residues. Germline loops: CDR1 SEHNR, CDR2 FQNEAQ (reference sequence). In DNA form, the CDR3 reads TGTTCCAGCAGCTTAACCGGCGGGACTCACACTGAAGCTTTCTTT. It encodes CSSSLTGGTHTEAFF.

V is TRBV11-3 and J is TRBJ2-1, with TRBD2 as a possible D gene (6 bases). With 3 bases removed from V and 9 bases from J, the gap between germline ends came to 9 bases. CDR1 and CDR2 from the germline V gene are SGHNT and YENEEA. The CDR3 extends over 12 amino acids. CDR3 region: CASSFRGSEQFF. CDR3 coding DNA: TGTGCCAGCAGCTTTCGGGGGAGTGAGCAGTTCTTC.

The genes are TRBV5-1 and TRBJ2-2; unclear D gene. CDR3 length equals 12 residues. V was pared by 0 bases and J by 8 bases, with 5 bases between. CDR1 and CDR2 (germline): SGHRS, YFSETQ. The CDR3 loop reads CASSLVMGELFF. The DNA for the CDR3 is TGCGCCAGCAGCTTGGTTATGGGGGAGCTGTTTTTT. The full variable domain, completed using reference TRBV5-1 and TRBJ2-2, is KAGVTQTPRYLIKTRGQQVTLSCSPISGHRSVSWYQQTPGQGLQFLFEYFSETQRNKGNFPGRFSGRQFSNSRSEMNVSTLELGDSALYLCASSLVMGELFFGEGSRLTVL.

This chain joins TRBV5-6 and TRBJ2-1; 8 positions match TRBD1. The CDR3 is 17 amino acids. CDR1 SGHDT and CDR2 YYEEEE come from the germline V gene. J gave up 12 bases and V 4 bases, and 21 bases lay outside the gene matches. The DNA of the CDR3 is TGTGCCAGCAGCACCTCGGGCAGGGGGCAAATAGGCGGCGGGCAGTTCTTC. Translated: CASSTSGRGQIGGGQFF.

The chain uses TRBV6-5 and TRBJ1-2, with a weak D call TRBD1 (6 bases). The CDR3 length is 15 residues. V shed 5 bases and J shed 8 bases, with 21 bases lying between them. Germline V CDR1 and CDR2: MNHEY, SVGAGI. The CDR3 DNA follows: TGTGCCAGCAGTCCCCCGGGGTTGGGGGCGCGGGGCTACACCTTC. Protein product: CASSPPGLGARGYTF.

The CDR3 coding sequence is TGTGCCAGCAGCTTGTTATATCTGTCAGAGAACACTGAAGCTTTCTTT. Encoded protein: CASSLLYLSENTEAFF. V is TRBV7-2 and J is TRBJ1-1; D is unclear. There are 16 residues in the CDR3. The germline V and J ends were trimmed by 3 bases and 1 base, with 15 bases remaining between them. In germline, CDR1 is SGHTA, CDR2 FQGNSA.

The genes are TRBV12-2 and TRBJ1-2. TRBV12-2 is marked as a pseudogene. CDR3 length equals 13 residues. CDR3 coding DNA: TGTGCAAGTCGCTTAATGGGAGGGTATGGCTACACCTTC. Its translation: CASRLMGGYGYTF.

The gene calls are TRBV5-4 and TRBJ1-6, with 9 bases aligning to TRBD1. The CDR3 sequence is 15 residues long. The germline V gene has CDR1 SGHNT and CDR2 YYREEE (reference sequence). The junction had 7 bases not matched to a gene; V was cut back by 2 bases and J by 10 bases. Here the CDR3 DNA reads TGTGCCAGCAGCTTTACAGGGGGCTTCAGGTCACCCCTCCACTTT. Amino acids: CASSFTGGFRSPLHF.

Remarks on this clone: One end of the junction varies from germline; a read error may be responsible. This rearrangement joins TRBV7-9 to TRBJ1-2, with TRBD1 identical over 7 bases. Germline V gene lookup returns CDR1 SEHNR and CDR2 FQNEAQ (reference sequence). The CDR3 length is 15 residues. The CDR3 sequence: CASSLARQGSDGYTF. The DNA of the CDR3 is TGTGCCAGCAGCCTAGCACGACAGGGTTCTGATGGCTACACCTTC.

Here the CDR3 DNA reads TGCGCCAGCAGCCTGACCGGGACAGGGTTGGGGAACACCGGGGAGCTGTTTTTT. This sequence encodes CASSLTGTGLGNTGELFF. The chain uses TRBV5-1 and TRBJ2-2; 9 bases align to TRBD1. CDR1 and CDR2 from the germline V gene are SGHRS and YFSETQ. The CDR3 runs to 18 residues. V lost 4 bases and J lost 1; bases outside the gene matches: 11.

The chain recombines TRBV7-3 with TRBJ1-1, with a tentative D call TRBD1 (5 bases). The CDR3 consists of 13 residues. In germline, CDR1 is SGHTA, CDR2 FQGTGA. V lost 5 bases to trimming and J lost 4 bases, with 11 bases between them. CDR3 nucleotides: TGTGCCAGCAGCCCTAGGAGGGGCACTGAAGCTTTCTTT. Amino acid sequence: CASSPRRGTEAFF.

The gene calls are TRBV5-1 and TRBJ2-5; tentatively, D is TRBD1 (6 bases). Trimming took 0 bases from V and 4 from J, leaving 16 bases between them. Per the germline V gene, CDR1 is SGHRS and CDR2 is YFSETQ. The CDR3 loop spans 16 amino acids. DNA for the CDR3: TGCGCCAGCAGCTTGGCCCTAGGGGGAATGGGAGAGACCCAGTACTTC. Protein sequence: CASSLALGGMGETQYF.

The chain carries TRBV7-2 and TRBJ2-2; a weak D match, TRBD2 (5 bases). The V gene's germline CDR1 is SGHTA and CDR2 FQGNSA. The V end lost 5 bases, the J end lost 3 bases, and 10 bases lay between the germline ends. CDR3 length: 14 amino acids. CDR3 sequence: CASSAGLDTGELFF. CDR3 nucleotide sequence: TGTGCCAGCAGCGCCGGACTGGACACCGGGGAGCTGTTTTTT. The full variable domain, rest sourced from reference TRBV7-2 and TRBJ2-2, is GAGVSQSPSNKVTEKGKDVELRCDPISGHTALYWYRQSLGQGLEFLIYFQGNSAPDKSGLPSDRFSAERTGGSVSTLTIQRTQQEDSAVYLCASSAGLDTGELFFGEGSRLTVL.

This clone was seen once. The chain is built from TRBV19 and TRBJ2-7, with TRBD1 matching over 9 bases. This CDR3 is built from 14 residues. V gave up 6 bases and J gave up 5 bases; unmatched junction bases: 8. CDR1 is LNHDA and CDR2 is SQIVND in the germline V gene (reference sequence). The CDR3 DNA is TGTGCCAGTAGCCAGACAGGGGGAAGGAACGAGCAGTACTTC. Protein sequence: CASSQTGGRNEQYF. The full variable domain, its missing parts supplied by reference TRBV19 and TRBJ2-7, is DGGITQSPKYLFRKEGQNVTLSCEQNLNHDAMYWYRQDPGQGLRLIYYSQIVNDFQKGDIAEGYSVSREKKESFPLTVTSAQKNPTAFYLCASSQTGGRNEQYFGPGTRLTVT.

The chain combines TRBV27 with TRBJ2-7; TRBD1 agrees at 7 bases. This CDR3 region has 15 residues. V was pared by 2 bases and J by 1 base, with 5 bases of the junction left unmatched. CDR1 and CDR2 from the germline V gene are MNHEY and SMNVEV (reference sequence). The CDR3 nucleotides are TGTGCCAGCAGTTTAACCGGGACAGTATCCTACGAGCAGTACTTC. Its protein is CASSLTGTVSYEQYF.

This clone was seen a few times. The chain uses TRBV14 and TRBJ2-1, with TRBD2 matching 7 bases. The germline V gene encodes CDR1 SGHDN and CDR2 FVKESK. CDR3 size: 17 residues. V lost 2 bases to trimming and J lost 5 bases; unmatched junction nucleotides: 12. DNA for the CDR3: TGTGCCAGCAGCCAAAACCCGGGACTAAGGGCACACAATGAGCAGTTCTTC. This encodes CASSQNPGLRAHNEQFF.

The chain employs TRBV28 and TRBJ1-2; D perhaps matches TRBD1 (5 bases). The CDR3 is made up of 14 amino acids. The V end was cut by 5 bases, the J end by 6 bases, with 16 bases between. Germline V lookup: CDR1 MDHEN, CDR2 SYDVKM. DNA for the CDR3: TGTGCCAGCAGTACCAATCCAGGGTCTGATGGCTACACCTTC. This translates into CASSTNPGSDGYTF.

The rearrangement links TRBV27 to TRBJ2-6, with a weak D call TRBD1 (6 bases). The CDR3 has 18 amino acids. V lost 6 bases and J lost 0, with 18 bases in between. Germline CDR1 is MNHEY and CDR2 is SMNVEV (reference sequence). CDR3 in amino acids: CASSSWGLGYSGANVLTF. The CDR3 DNA reads TGTGCCAGCAGCTCCTGGGGGCTTGGCTACTCTGGGGCCAACGTCCTGACTTTC.